This entry lists 8 T cell receptor beta chains sequenced from one sample in a study of Graves' ophthalmopathy and Graves' hyperthyroidism. Amplification of TCR beta CDR3 regions used RNA transcripts. In the first round, RT-PCR was carried out with HTBI primers, and a multiplex PCR formed the second round. TCRdb fed the multiplex PCR reads into MiXCR, producing one record per CDR3 protein. The sample carries 350,000 or so distinct CDR3 sequences, under 20% recorded once. Sequenced input: peripheral blood. The source of these receptors is an adult man with Graves' ophthalmopathy.

The rearrangement links TRBV20-1 to TRBJ1-2; perhaps TRBD1 as D (6 bases). V dropped 6 bases and J dropped 2 bases, with 16 bases sitting between them. There are 14 residues in the CDR3. The V gene's germline CDR1 is DFQATT and CDR2 SNEGSKA (reference sequence). In DNA, the CDR3 is TGCAGTGCCAAGAAATTAGGACAGAACTATGGCTACACCTTC. Its translation: CSAKKLGQNYGYTF.

This clonotype appeared many times. The chain links TRBV29-1 to TRBJ2-5; 7 bases match TRBD2. Looked up from germline, CDR1 is SQVTM and CDR2 is ANQGSEA. CDR3 length equals 13 residues. V dropped 7 bases and J dropped 5; count of bases not matched to a gene: 10. The CDR3 nucleotides are TGCAGCGGGGGGAGGGCTTGGTCGGAGACCCAGTACTTC. Its translation is CSGGRAWSETQYF.

At least ten counts were recorded for this clonotype. The chain is built from TRBV18 and TRBJ2-5; 8 positions agree with TRBD1. The CDR3 sequence is 15 residues long. V was pared by 2 bases and J by 1 base, with 3 bases of the junction left unmatched. The germline gives CDR1 KGHSH, CDR2 LQKENI. The CDR3 region has the DNA TGTGCCAGCTCACCAGGACAGGGCATCCAAGAGACCCAGTACTTC. Its protein product is CASSPGQGIQETQYF.

The chain has TRBV2 and TRBJ2-7, with D perhaps matching TRBD2 (5 bases). Trimming shortened V by 8 bases and J by 2 bases, and 16 bases separated the two germline ends. There are 14 residues in the CDR3. Germline CDR1 and CDR2: SNHLY and FYNNEI. The CDR3 region is CASLRPDSAYEQYF. The DNA of the CDR3 is TGTGCCAGCCTAAGGCCTGATAGCGCCTACGAGCAGTACTTC.

This clonotype was seen repeatedly, ten times or more. The CDR3 DNA reads as TGTGCCAGCAGCTTGGTCGGGACGCCAGAAGAGACCCAGTACTTC. It yields the protein CASSLVGTPEETQYF. V usage is TRBV7-3 and J usage is TRBJ2-5; D possibly matches TRBD1 or TRBD2 (5 bases each). Germline CDR1 and CDR2: SGHTA and FQGTGA. The CDR3 consists of 15 residues. Trimming cost V 3 bases and J 3 bases, with 14 bases left between them.

V is TRBV29-1 and J is TRBJ2-7; no definite D call. Per the germline V gene, CDR1 is SQVTM and CDR2 is ANQGSEA. The CDR3 contains 11 residues. Trimming removed 7 bases at V and 0 bases at J, with 7 bases between. This CDR3 reads CSGADSYEQYF. The DNA of the CDR3 is TGCAGCGGGGCGGACTCCTACGAGCAGTACTTC.

This clonotype was counted at least ten times. This CDR3 reads CASSPGQGVFFGYTF. The CDR3 coding sequence is TGTGCCAGCAGCCCCGGACAGGGGGTTTTTTTTGGCTACACCTTC. V is TRBV7-3 and J is TRBJ1-2; 10 bases match TRBD1. The V segment lost 5 bases and the J segment 7 bases; nucleotides outside the gene matches: 10. The germline gives CDR1 SGHTA, CDR2 FQGTGA. This CDR3 comprises 15 residues.

The J gene is TRBJ1-2, the V gene TRBV4-1; D call uncertain. The CDR3 has 12 residues. Deletions cut 4 bases from V and 7 bases from J, with 10 bases between. The V gene's germline CDR1 is MGHRA and CDR2 YSYEKL. The CDR3 bases are TGCGCCAGCAGCCCCGACTTGGGTGGCTACACCTTC. Its protein is CASSPDLGGYTF.